This T cell receptor beta chain stems from a study of neurological immune-mediated disorders. Study-level findings and limits: Among expanded clones, no CDR3 amino acid sequences were shared across subjects, a pattern suggesting private repertoires in all groups. The highest TCR clonal expansion occurred in HTLV-1-associated myelopathy; multiple sclerosis fell below healthy controls.

The time point is: longitudinal time-point 1 (baseline). The CDR3 is 15 amino acids. The germline V and J ends were trimmed by 6 bases and 5 bases, with 17 bases remaining between them. There are many counts of this clonotype. The target antigen is unknown. The making of cDNA relied on 5'RACE with 10-nucleotide random UMIs. Sequencing of 15-18 subjects in each run yielded over 200 million TCR-beta sequences. TCRdb reprocessed the 5' RACE reads via MiXCR and lists one record per CDR3 protein. Of 55,000 to 70,000 distinct CDR3 sequences listed, around a tenth are singletons. This clonotype originated in a male donor with HTLV-1-associated myelopathy (HAM/TSP). The sequencing sample was made of PBMCs. This chain links TRBV12-3 or TRBV12-4 with TRBJ2-1; D is unresolved. The CDR3 sequence: CASSPRASLHNEQFF. The CDR3 DNA sequence: TGTGCCAGCAGCCCCCGAGCGTCACTACACAATGAGCAGTTCTTC.